The rows below give T cell receptor beta chains drawn from one sample of a study of CD8 T cells in ankylosing spondylitis. A single record per CDR3 protein comes from TCRdb applying MiXCR to the 5' RACE reads. The sample gives around 150,000 distinct CDR3 sequences, around 19% of which show up once; about 7.8% is in the top ten. Sequencing was done on a sample of blood, either unsorted or a sorted T cell fraction (not recorded which). Receptors were obtained from a male donor with ankylosing spondylitis or in good health (not recorded which). Each CDR3 is given with its conserved first and last residue. A D gene is named only where the DNA matches it firmly. Where a row states a size, it is once, few, many or the class of an expanded clone; other rows omit it.

clone size,V gene,D gene,J gene,CDR3 protein,CDR3 DNA
NA,TRBV24-1,NA,TRBJ2-5,CATSEQGLGETQYF,TGTGCCACCAGCGAACAGGGTTTGGGGGAGACCCAGTACTTC
NA,TRBV6-5,TRBD1,TRBJ2-1,CASSYRTGYPHNEQFF,TGTGCCAGCAGTTACCGGACAGGGTACCCCCACAATGAGCAGTTCTTC
NA,TRBV6-5,NA,TRBJ1-1,CASREGNTEAFF,TGTGCCAGCAGAGAGGGGAACACTGAAGCTTTCTTT
NA,TRBV12-3/TRBV12-4,NA,TRBJ2-7,CASSLGSGSPYEQYF,TGTGCCAGCAGTTTAGGTTCGGGATCCCCCTACGAGCAGTACTTC
few,TRBV5-1,NA,TRBJ2-3,CASSSRGQADTQYF,TGCGCCAGCAGCTCTCGAGGACAAGCGGATACGCAGTATTTT
few,TRBV5-1,NA,TRBJ2-7,CASSLEASGGVSYEQYF,TGCGCCAGCAGCTTGGAGGCGTCGGGCGGAGTTTCCTACGAGCAGTACTTC
NA,TRBV2,NA,TRBJ2-7,CASSEEGSHGYEQYF,TGTGCCAGCAGTGAAGAAGGCAGCCATGGCTACGAGCAGTACTTC
many,TRBV29-1,TRBD1,TRBJ1-2,CSVNTGGADYGYTF,TGCAGCGTAAATACAGGGGGCGCGGACTATGGCTACACCTTC
few,TRBV7-3,TRBD1,TRBJ2-3,CASSDRGQTDTQYF,TGTGCCAGCAGTGACAGGGGGCAAACAGATACGCAGTATTTT
NA,TRBV29-1,NA,TRBJ1-2,CSVDGTGGGFYGYTF,TGCAGCGTTGATGGGACTGGGGGAGGGTTCTATGGCTACACCTTC
NA,TRBV12-3/TRBV12-4,TRBD1,TRBJ1-1,CASSPRGPNTEAFF,TGTGCCAGCAGTCCCAGGGGGCCGAACACTGAAGCTTTCTTT
many,TRBV5-1,TRBD2,TRBJ2-1,CASSLIPTGLADNEQFF,TGCGCCAGCAGCTTAATCCCTACGGGACTAGCGGACAATGAGCAGTTCTTC
many,TRBV6-4,TRBD2,TRBJ2-1,CASSDSLAGDTYNEQFF,TGTGCCAGCAGTGACTCGCTAGCGGGGGATACCTACAATGAGCAGTTCTTC
many,TRBV3-1,TRBD1,TRBJ1-5,CASSATGVSGNQPQHF,TGTGCCAGCAGCGCAACAGGGGTGAGTGGCAATCAGCCCCAGCATTTT
many,TRBV29-1,TRBD1,TRBJ2-7,CSVGDRGYEQYF,TGCAGCGTTGGGGACAGGGGCTACGAGCAGTACTTC
NA,TRBV9,TRBD2,TRBJ2-1,CASSVGPSGSHNEQFF,TGTGCCAGCAGCGTAGGGCCCAGCGGGAGCCACAATGAGCAGTTCTTC
NA,TRBV27,TRBD1,TRBJ1-6,CASSWISGTGRSPLHF,TGTGCCAGCAGTTGGATTTCTGGGACAGGCCGGTCACCCCTCCACTTT
NA,TRBV11-2,TRBD1,TRBJ2-4,CASSRDSRGVQYF,TGTGCCAGCAGCCGGGACAGTCGTGGGGTTCAGTACTTC
once,TRBV15,NA,TRBJ1-1,CATSGTLGTEAFF,TGTGCCACCAGCGGGACCCTGGGGACTGAAGCTTTCTTT
many,TRBV5-1,NA,TRBJ1-2,CASSLTLRNYGYTF,TGCGCCAGCAGCTTGACTCTTAGAAACTATGGCTACACCTTC
few,TRBV5-1,TRBD2,TRBJ2-2,CASSWRSSGNTGELFF,TGCGCCAGCAGCTGGCGATCTAGCGGGAACACCGGGGAGCTGTTTTTT
many,TRBV6-5,NA,TRBJ2-3,CAVSPSTDTQYF,TGTGCCGTGAGTCCTAGCACAGATACGCAGTATTTT
many,TRBV29-1,NA,TRBJ1-2,CSVFRTADYGYTF,TGCAGCGTCTTCAGGACGGCTGACTATGGCTACACCTTC
many,TRBV7-2,NA,TRBJ2-5,CASSLWRDQETQYF,TGTGCCAGCAGCTTATGGCGAGACCAAGAGACCCAGTACTTC
once,TRBV10-1,NA,TRBJ1-5,CASSEFEAGGNQPQHF,TGCGCCAGCAGTGAGTTTGAAGCGGGAGGCAATCAGCCCCAGCATTTT
NA,TRBV5-1,TRBD2,TRBJ2-1,CASSSGLAGTDEQFF,TGCGCCAGCAGCTCGGGACTAGCGGGGACCGATGAGCAGTTCTTC
many,TRBV5-5,TRBD1,TRBJ1-1,CASSLGGTVRNTEAFF,TGTGCCAGCAGCTTGGGGGGGACAGTGAGGAACACTGAAGCTTTCTTT
few,TRBV6-6,TRBD1,TRBJ1-2,CASSLLRGTNYGYTF,TGTGCCAGCAGTCTACTCAGGGGGACTAACTATGGCTACACCTTC
many,TRBV5-1,NA,TRBJ1-5,CASSPGGDQPQHF,TGCGCCAGCAGCCCGGGAGGAGATCAGCCCCAGCATTTT
many,TRBV20-1,TRBD2,TRBJ2-3,CSVPSRASGRTDTQYF,TGCAGTGTACCCTCTCGAGCTAGCGGGAGAACAGATACGCAGTATTTT
NA,TRBV27,NA,TRBJ2-2,CASSLKRMGTGELFF,TGTGCCAGCAGTTTAAAGAGGATGGGCACCGGGGAGCTGTTTTTT
once,TRBV21-1,NA,TRBJ1-1,CASSKDQGGTEAFF,TGTGCCAGCAGCAAAGACCAGGGTGGCACTGAAGCTTTCTTT
many,TRBV28,NA,TRBJ2-3,CASSTTGDTNTDTQYF,TGTGCCAGCAGTACGACCGGGGACACCAACACAGATACGCAGTATTTT
many,TRBV7-8,TRBD2,TRBJ2-7,CASSLVVTSGGEQYF,TGTGCCAGCAGCTTAGTAGTCACTAGCGGGGGCGAGCAGTACTTC
NA,TRBV28,NA,TRBJ1-5,CAGRWTGDQPQHF,TGTGCCGGCAGGTGGACTGGAGATCAGCCCCAGCATTTT
many,TRBV5-1,TRBD2,TRBJ2-3,CASSGGLAGRTDTQYF,TGCGCCAGCAGCGGGGGACTAGCGGGCCGCACAGATACGCAGTATTTT
NA,TRBV20-1,TRBD2,TRBJ2-1,CCANTEAGGPSGEQFF,TGCTGTGCAAACACCGAGGCGGGAGGGCCCTCTGGTGAGCAGTTCTTC
few,TRBV29-1,NA,TRBJ1-1,CSAIQDTEAFF,TGCAGCGCGATACAGGACACTGAAGCTTTCTTT
NA,TRBV7-9,NA,TRBJ1-2,CASSTDIDTF,TGTGCCAGCAGTACAGACATAGACACCTTC
NA,TRBV6-5,TRBD2,TRBJ2-3,CASSYSASGGAHTQYF,TGTGCCAGCAGTTACTCCGCTAGCGGGGGGGCACATACGCAGTATTTT
many,TRBV20-1,NA,TRBJ2-1,CSAPGLRDTNEQFF,TGCAGTGCCCCGGGACTCAGGGATACTAATGAGCAGTTCTTC
many,TRBV28,NA,TRBJ2-1,CASSSPIEGDFF,TGTGCCAGCAGCTCTCCCATAGAGGGGGACTTCTTC
NA,TRBV3-1,NA,TRBJ2-2,CASCPRPGNTGELFF,TGTGCCAGCTGCCCCCGCCCGGGCAACACCGGGGAGCTGTTTTTT
NA,TRBV20-1,TRBD2,TRBJ2-7,CSARGASGYEQYF,TGCAGTGCTAGAGGCGCTAGCGGCTACGAGCAGTACTTC
many,TRBV5-1,TRBD1,TRBJ1-1,CASSWAGQGNTEAFF,TGCGCCAGCAGCTGGGCGGGACAGGGGAACACTGAAGCTTTCTTT
few,TRBV7-7,TRBD1,TRBJ2-1,CASSDGTGGSNEQFF,TGTGCCAGCAGCGACGGGACAGGGGGATCCAATGAGCAGTTCTTC
NA,TRBV6-2/TRBV6-3,TRBD2,TRBJ2-2,CASSLGLRNTGELFF,TGTGCCAGCAGTTTGGGACTAAGAAACACCGGGGAGCTGTTTTTT
many,TRBV20-1,NA,TRBJ2-3,CSARAGASTDTQYF,TGCAGTGCTAGGGCCGGCGCTAGCACAGATACGCAGTATTTT
few,TRBV7-2,NA,TRBJ1-1,CASSLLQGRNTEAFF,TGTGCCAGCAGCTTACTACAGGGAAGGAACACTGAAGCTTTCTTT
NA,TRBV23-1,TRBD2,TRBJ2-1,CAAGTSGSYGVYNEQFF,TGCGCCGCCGGGACTAGCGGGAGTTATGGGGTTTACAATGAGCAGTTCTTC